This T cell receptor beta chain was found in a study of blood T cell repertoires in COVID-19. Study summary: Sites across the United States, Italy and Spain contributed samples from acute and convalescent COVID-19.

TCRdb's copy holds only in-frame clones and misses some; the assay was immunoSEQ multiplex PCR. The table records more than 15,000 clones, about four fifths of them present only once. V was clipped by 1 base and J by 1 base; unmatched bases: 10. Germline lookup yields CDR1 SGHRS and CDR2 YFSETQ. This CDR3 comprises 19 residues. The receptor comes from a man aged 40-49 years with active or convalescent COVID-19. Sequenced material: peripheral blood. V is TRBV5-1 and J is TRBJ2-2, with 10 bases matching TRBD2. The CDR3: CASSLWGDLAGVNTGELFF. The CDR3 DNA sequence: TGCGCCAGCAGCTTGTGGGGAGATCTAGCGGGGGTGAACACCGGGGAGCTGTTTTTT.